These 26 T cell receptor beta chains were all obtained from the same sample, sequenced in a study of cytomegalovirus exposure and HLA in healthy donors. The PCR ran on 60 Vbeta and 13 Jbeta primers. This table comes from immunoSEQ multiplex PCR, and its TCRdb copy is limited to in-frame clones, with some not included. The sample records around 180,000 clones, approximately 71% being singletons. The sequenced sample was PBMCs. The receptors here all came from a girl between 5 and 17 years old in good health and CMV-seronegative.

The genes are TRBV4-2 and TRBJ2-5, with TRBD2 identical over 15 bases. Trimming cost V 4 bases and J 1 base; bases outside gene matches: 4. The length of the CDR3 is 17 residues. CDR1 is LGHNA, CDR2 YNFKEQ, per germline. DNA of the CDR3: TGTGCCAGCAGCCCGGGACTAGCGGGGGGAAGCCAAGAGACCCAGTACTTC. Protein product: CASSPGLAGGSQETQYF.

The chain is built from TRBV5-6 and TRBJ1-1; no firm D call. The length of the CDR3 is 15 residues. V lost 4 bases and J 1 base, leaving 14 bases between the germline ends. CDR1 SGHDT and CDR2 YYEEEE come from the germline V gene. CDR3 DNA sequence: TGTGCCAGCAGCCACCGGAGGGTAAGGAACACTGAAGCTTTCTTT. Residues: CASSHRRVRNTEAFF. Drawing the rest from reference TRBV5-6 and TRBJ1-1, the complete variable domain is DAGVTQSPTHLIKTRGQQVTLRCSPKSGHDTVSWYQQALGQGPQFIFQYYEEEERQRGNFPDRFSGHQFPNYSSELNVNALLLGDSALYLCASSHRRVRNTEAFFGQGTRLTVV.

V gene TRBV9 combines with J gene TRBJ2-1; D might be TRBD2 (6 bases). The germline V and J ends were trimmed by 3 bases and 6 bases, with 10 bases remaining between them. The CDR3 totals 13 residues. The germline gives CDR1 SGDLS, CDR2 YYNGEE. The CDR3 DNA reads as TGTGCCAGCAGCGACGGGGGACTCAATGAGCAGTTCTTC. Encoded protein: CASSDGGLNEQFF.

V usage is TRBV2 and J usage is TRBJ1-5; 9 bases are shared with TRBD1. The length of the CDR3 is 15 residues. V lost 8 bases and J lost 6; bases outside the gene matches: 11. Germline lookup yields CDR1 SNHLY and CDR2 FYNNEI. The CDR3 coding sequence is TGTGCCAGCTGTGCGGGACAGGGAATAACTCAGCCCCAGCATTTT. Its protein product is CASCAGQGITQPQHF.

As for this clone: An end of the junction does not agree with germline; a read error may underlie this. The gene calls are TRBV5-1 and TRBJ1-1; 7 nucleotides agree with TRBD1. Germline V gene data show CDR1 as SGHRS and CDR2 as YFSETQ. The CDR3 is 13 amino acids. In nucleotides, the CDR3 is TGCGCCGGCAGACAGGGACTGAACACTGAAGCTTTCTTT. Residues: CAGRQGLNTEAFF.

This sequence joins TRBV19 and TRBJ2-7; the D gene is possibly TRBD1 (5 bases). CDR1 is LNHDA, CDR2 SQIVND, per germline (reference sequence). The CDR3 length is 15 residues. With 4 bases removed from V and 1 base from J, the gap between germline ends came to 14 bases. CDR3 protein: CASSTQGVRSYEQYF. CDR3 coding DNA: TGTGCCAGTAGTACCCAGGGTGTACGGTCCTACGAGCAGTACTTC.

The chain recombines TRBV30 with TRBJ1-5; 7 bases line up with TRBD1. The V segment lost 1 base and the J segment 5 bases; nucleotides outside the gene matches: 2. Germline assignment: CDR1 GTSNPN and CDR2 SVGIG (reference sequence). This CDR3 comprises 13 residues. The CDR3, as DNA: TGTGCCTGGAGTGAGCAGGGGGATCAGCCCCAGCATTTT. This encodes CAWSEQGDQPQHF.

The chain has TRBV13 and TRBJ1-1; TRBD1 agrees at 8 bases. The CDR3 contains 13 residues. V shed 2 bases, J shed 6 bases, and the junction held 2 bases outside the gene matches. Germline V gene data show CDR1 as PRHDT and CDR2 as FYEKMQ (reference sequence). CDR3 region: CASSLLQGAEAFF. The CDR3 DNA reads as TGTGCCAGCAGCTTACTACAGGGGGCTGAAGCTTTCTTT.

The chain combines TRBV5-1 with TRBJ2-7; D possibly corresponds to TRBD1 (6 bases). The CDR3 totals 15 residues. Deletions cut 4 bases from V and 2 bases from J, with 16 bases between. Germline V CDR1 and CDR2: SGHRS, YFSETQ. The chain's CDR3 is CASSPMWGQPYEQYF. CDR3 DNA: TGCGCCAGCAGCCCTATGTGGGGGCAACCCTACGAGCAGTACTTC.

This CDR3 reads CASRPGGYTGELFF. The DNA of the CDR3 is TGTGCCAGCCGCCCGGGGGGGTACACCGGGGAGCTGTTTTTT. V is TRBV7-9 and J is TRBJ2-2; TRBD2 aligns across 8 bases. Unmatched junction bases numbered 5, after V lost 8 bases and J lost 3 bases. The CDR3 loop spans 14 amino acids. Germline values: CDR1 SEHNR, CDR2 FQNEAQ (reference sequence).

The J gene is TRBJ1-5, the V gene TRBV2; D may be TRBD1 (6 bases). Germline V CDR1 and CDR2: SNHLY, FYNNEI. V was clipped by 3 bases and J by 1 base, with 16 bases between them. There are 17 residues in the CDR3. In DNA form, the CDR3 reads TGTGCCAGCAGTGAGCCGGACGGGGGGCTCAGCAATCAGCCCCAGCATTTT. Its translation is CASSEPDGGLSNQPQHF. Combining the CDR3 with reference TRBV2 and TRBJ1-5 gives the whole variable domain EPEVTQTPSHQVTQMGQEVILRCVPISNHLYFYWYRQILGQKVEFLVSFYNNEISEKSEIFDDQFSVERPDGSNFTLKIRSTKLEDSAMYFCASSEPDGGLSNQPQHFGDGTRLSIL.

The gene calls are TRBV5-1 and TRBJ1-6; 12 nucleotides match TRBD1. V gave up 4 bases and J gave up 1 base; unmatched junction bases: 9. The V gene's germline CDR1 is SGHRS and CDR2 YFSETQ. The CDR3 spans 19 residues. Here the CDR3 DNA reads TGCGCCAGCAGCCTCGGGACAGGGGGCGTTGGTTCCTATAATTCACCCCTCCACTTT. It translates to CASSLGTGGVGSYNSPLHF.

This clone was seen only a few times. The CDR3 sequence: CASSSRDSNSPLHF. The CDR3 nucleotides read TGTGCCAGCAGCTCCCGGGACAGTAATTCACCCCTCCACTTT. The V gene is TRBV5-4, the J gene TRBJ1-6; TRBD1 aligns across 7 bases. Germline V gives CDR1 SGHNT, CDR2 YYREEE (reference sequence). The J segment lost 6 bases and the V segment lost 3 bases, leaving 3 bases of the junction unmatched. CDR3 length equals 14 residues.

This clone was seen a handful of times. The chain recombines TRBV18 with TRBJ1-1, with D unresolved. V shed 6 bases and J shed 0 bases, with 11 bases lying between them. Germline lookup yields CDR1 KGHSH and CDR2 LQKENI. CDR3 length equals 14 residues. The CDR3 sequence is CASSPLSLNTEAFF. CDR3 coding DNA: TGTGCCAGCTCCCCCCTCTCCTTGAACACTGAAGCTTTCTTT.

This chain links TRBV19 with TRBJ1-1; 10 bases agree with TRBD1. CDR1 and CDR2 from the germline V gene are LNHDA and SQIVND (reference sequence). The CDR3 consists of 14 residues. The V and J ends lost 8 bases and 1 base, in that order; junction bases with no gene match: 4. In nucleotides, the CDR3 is TGTGCCAGTGACAGGGGGCTATGGAACACTGAAGCTTTCTTT. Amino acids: CASDRGLWNTEAFF.

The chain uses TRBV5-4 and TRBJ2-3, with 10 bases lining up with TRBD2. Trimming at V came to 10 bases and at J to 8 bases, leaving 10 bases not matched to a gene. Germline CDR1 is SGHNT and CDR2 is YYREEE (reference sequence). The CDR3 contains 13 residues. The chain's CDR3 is CAGLAGATGTQYF. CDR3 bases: TGTGCCGGCCTAGCGGGGGCCACCGGTACGCAGTATTTT.

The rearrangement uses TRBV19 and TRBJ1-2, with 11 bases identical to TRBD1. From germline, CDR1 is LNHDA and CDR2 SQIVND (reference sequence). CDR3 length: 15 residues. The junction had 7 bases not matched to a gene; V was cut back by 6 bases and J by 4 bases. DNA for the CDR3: TGTGCCAGTAGCCCCCCGGGACAGGGGGGCTATGGCTACACCTTC. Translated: CASSPPGQGGYGYTF.

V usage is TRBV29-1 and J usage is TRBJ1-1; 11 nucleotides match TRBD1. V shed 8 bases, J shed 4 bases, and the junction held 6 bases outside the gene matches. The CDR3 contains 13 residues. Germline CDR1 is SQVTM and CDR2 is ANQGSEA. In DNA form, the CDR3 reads TGCAGCCTCGGGACAGGGGGGTTCACTGAAGCTTTCTTT. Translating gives CSLGTGGFTEAFF.

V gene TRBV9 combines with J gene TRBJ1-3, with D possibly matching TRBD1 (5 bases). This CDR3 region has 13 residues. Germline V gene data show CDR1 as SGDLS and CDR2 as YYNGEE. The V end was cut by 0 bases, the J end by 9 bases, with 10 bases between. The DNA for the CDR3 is TGTGCCAGCAGCGTAGAAAATACAGGCACCATATATTTT. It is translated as CASSVENTGTIYF.

The CDR3 reads CASSNLGGGAGHGYTF. The CDR3 DNA reads TGTGCCAGCAGTAACTTGGGGGGGGGCGCTGGACATGGCTACACCTTC. The V gene is TRBV28, the J gene TRBJ1-2; D may be TRBD1 (6 bases). CDR3 length: 16 amino acids. V shed 5 bases and J shed 6 bases, with 22 bases lying between them. Germline V CDR1 and CDR2: MDHEN, SYDVKM.

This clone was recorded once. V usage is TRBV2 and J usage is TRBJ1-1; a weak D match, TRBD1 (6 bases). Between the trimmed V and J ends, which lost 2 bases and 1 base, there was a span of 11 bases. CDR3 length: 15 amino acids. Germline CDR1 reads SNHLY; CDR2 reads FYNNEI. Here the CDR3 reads CASSEFGGANTEAFF. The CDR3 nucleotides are TGTGCCAGCAGTGAATTTGGGGGGGCGAACACTGAAGCTTTCTTT. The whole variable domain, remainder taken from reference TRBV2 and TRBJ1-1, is EPEVTQTPSHQVTQMGQEVILRCVPISNHLYFYWYRQILGQKVEFLVSFYNNEISEKSEIFDDQFSVERPDGSNFTLKIRSTKLEDSAMYFCASSEFGGANTEAFFGQGTRLTVV.

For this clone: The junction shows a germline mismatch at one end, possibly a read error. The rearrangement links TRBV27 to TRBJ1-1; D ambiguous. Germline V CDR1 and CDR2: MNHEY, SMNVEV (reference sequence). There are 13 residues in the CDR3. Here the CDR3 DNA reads TGTGCCAGCAGTCATCCTCCCAAGTTTGAAGCCTTCTTT. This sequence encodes CASSHPPKFEAFF.

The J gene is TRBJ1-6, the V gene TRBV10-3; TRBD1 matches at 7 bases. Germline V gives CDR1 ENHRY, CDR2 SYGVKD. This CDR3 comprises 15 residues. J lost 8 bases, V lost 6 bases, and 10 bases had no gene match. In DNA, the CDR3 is TGTGCCATCAGCGCAGGGGGTTCCGGCGATTCACCCCTCCACTTT. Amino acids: CAISAGGSGDSPLHF.

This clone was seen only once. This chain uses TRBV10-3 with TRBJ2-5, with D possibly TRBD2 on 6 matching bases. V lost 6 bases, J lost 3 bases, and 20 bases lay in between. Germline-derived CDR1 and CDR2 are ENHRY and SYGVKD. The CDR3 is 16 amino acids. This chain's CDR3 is CAISPRRGEVEETQYF. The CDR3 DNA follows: TGTGCCATCAGCCCGAGGAGGGGAGAGGTGGAAGAGACCCAGTACTTC.

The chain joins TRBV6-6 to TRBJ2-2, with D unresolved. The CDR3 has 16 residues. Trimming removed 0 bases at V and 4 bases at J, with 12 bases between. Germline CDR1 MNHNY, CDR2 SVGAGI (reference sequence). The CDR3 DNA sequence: TGTGCCAGCAGTTACTCCTCGCGGATACGCACCGGGGAGCTGTTTTTT. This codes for CASSYSSRIRTGELFF.

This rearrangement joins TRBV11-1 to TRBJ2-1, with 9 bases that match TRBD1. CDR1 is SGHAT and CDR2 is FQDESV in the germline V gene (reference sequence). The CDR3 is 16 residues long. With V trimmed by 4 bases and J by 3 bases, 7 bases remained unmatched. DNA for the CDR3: TGTGCCAGCAGCTCCCCGGGACAGGGTAACTACAATGAGCAGTTCTTC. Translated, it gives CASSSPGQGNYNEQFF.